This TCR beta chain was sequenced during a study of CD8 T cells in ankylosing spondylitis. Germline V CDR1 and CDR2: SEHNR, FQNEAQ (reference sequence). CDR3 length: 14 residues. V lost 0 bases and J 4 bases, leaving 8 bases between the germline ends. TCRdb reanalysed the 5' RACE reads using MiXCR and keeps one entry per CDR3 protein. The table records 36,000 or so distinct CDR3 sequences, 6% of them present only once. This clonotype was seen ten or more times. Material for sequencing was blood, either unsorted or a sorted T cell fraction (not recorded which). This clonotype originated in a male donor with ankylosing spondylitis or in good health (not recorded which). This chain uses TRBV7-9 with TRBJ2-3; D call uncertain. CDR3 sequence: CASSLAGPADTQYF. CDR3 sequence (DNA): TGTGCCAGCAGCTTAGCAGGGCCAGCAGATACGCAGTATTTT.